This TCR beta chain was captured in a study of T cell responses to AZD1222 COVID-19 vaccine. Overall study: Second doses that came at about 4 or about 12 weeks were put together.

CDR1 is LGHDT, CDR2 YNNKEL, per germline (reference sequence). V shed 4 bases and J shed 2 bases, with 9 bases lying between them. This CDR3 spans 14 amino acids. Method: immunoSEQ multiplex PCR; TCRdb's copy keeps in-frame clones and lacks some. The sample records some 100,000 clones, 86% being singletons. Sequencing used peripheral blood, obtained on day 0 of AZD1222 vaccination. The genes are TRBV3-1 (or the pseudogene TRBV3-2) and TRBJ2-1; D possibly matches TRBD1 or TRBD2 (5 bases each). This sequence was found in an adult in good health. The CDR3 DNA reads TGTGCCAGCAGCCGGGACGGGGCCTACAATGAGCAGTTCTTC. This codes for CASSRDGAYNEQFF.